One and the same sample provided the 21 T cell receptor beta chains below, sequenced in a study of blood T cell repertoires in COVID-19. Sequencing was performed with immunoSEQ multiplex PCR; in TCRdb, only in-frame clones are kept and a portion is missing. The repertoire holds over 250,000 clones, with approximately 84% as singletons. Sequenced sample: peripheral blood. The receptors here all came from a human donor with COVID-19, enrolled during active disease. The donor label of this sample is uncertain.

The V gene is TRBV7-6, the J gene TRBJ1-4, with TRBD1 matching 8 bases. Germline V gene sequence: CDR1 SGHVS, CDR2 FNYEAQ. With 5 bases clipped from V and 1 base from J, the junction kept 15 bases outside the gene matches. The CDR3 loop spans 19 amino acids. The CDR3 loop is CASSHSPGGVFVTNEKLFF. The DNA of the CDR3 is TGTGCCAGCAGCCACTCTCCAGGGGGCGTCTTTGTAACTAATGAAAAACTGTTTTTT.

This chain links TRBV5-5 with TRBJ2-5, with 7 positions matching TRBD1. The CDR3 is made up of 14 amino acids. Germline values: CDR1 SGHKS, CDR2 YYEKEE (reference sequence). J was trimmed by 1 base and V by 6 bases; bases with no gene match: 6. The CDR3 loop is CASIKRDSQETQYF. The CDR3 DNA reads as TGTGCCAGCATCAAAAGGGACAGCCAAGAGACCCAGTACTTC.

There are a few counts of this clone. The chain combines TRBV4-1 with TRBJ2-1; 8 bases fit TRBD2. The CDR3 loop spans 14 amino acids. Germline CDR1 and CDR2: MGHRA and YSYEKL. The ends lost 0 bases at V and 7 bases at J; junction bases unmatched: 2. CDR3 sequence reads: CASSQDQRGNEQFF. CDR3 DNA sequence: TGCGCCAGCAGCCAAGATCAGCGGGGGAATGAGCAGTTCTTC.

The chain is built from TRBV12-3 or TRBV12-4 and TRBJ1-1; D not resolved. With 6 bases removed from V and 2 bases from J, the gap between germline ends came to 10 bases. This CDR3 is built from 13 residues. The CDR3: CASRLRDNTEAFF. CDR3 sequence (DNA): TGTGCCAGCAGATTGAGGGATAACACTGAAGCTTTCTTT.

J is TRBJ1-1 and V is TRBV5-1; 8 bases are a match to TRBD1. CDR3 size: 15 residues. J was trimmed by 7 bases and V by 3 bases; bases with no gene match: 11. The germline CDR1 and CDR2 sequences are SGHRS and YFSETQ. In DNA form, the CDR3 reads TGCGCCAGCAGCTCTACAGGGGGAGGTTATATTGAAGCTTTCTTT. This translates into CASSSTGGGYIEAFF.

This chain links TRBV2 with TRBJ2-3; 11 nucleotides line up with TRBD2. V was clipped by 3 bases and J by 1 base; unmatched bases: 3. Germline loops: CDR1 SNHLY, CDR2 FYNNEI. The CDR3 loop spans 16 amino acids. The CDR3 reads CASSELAGGGTDTQYF. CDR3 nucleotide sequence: TGTGCCAGCAGTGAGCTAGCGGGAGGTGGCACAGATACGCAGTATTTT.

The CDR3 DNA sequence: TGCGCCAGCAGCTTAGTCGGGACAAACGGGTGGGACACTGAAGCTTTCTTT. This sequence encodes CASSLVGTNGWDTEAFF. The chain couples TRBV5-1 to TRBJ1-1, with D possibly matching TRBD1 (6 bases). The CDR3 consists of 17 residues. Between the trimmed V and J ends, which lost 2 bases and 3 bases, there was a span of 20 bases. Germline CDR1 and CDR2: SGHRS and YFSETQ.

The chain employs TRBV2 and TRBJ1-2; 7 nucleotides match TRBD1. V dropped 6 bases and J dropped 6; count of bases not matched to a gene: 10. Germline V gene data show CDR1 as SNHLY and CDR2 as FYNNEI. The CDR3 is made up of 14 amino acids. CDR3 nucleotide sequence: TGTGCCAGCAGCGCGCAGACAGGGCGGAATGGCTACACCTTC. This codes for CASSAQTGRNGYTF.

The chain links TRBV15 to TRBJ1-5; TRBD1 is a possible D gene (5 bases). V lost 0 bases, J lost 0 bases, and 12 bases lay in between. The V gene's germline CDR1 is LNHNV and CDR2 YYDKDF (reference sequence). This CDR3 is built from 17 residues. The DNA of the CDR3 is TGTGCCACCAGCAGAGATTATGACAGATATAGCAATCAGCCCCAGCATTTT. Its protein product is CATSRDYDRYSNQPQHF.

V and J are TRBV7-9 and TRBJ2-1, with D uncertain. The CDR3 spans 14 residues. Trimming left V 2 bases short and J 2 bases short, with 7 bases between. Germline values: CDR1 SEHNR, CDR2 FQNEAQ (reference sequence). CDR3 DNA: TGTGCCAGCAGCTTAAACAGTGCCTACAATGAGCAGTTCTTC. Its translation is CASSLNSAYNEQFF. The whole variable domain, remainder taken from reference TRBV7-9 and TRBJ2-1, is DTGVSQNPRHKITKRGQNVTFRCDPISEHNRLYWYRQTLGQGPEFLTYFQNEAQLEKSRLLSDRFSAERPKGSFSTLEIQRTEQGDSAMYLCASSLNSAYNEQFFGPGTRLTVL.

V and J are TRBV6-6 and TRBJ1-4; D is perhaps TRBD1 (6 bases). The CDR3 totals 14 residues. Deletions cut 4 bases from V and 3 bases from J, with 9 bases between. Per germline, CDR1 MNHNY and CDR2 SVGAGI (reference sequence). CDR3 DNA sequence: TGTGCCAGCAGTTCAGGACAGTCTAATGAAAAACTGTTTTTT. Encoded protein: CASSSGQSNEKLFF.

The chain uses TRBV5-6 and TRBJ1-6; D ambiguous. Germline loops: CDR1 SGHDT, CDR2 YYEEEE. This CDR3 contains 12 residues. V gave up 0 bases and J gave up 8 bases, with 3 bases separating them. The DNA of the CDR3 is TGTGCCAGCAGCTTGGGAGATTCACCCCTCCACTTT. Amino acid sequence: CASSLGDSPLHF.

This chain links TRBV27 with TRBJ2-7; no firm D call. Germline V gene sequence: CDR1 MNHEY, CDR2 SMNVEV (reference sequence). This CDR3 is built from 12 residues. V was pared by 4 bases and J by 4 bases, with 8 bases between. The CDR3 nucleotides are TGTGCCAGCAGTTCGGGTTCGTACGAGCAGTACTTC. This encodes CASSSGSYEQYF.

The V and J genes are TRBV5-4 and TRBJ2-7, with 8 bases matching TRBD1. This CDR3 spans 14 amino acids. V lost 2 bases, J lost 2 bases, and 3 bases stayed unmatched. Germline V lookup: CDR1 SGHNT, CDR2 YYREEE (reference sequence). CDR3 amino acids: CASSFDRGPYEQYF. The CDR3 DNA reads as TGTGCCAGCAGCTTCGACAGGGGCCCCTACGAGCAGTACTTC. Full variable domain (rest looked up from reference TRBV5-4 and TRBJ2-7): ETGVTQSPTHLIKTRGQQVTLRCSSQSGHNTVSWYQQALGQGPQFIFQYYREEENGRGNFPPRFSGLQFPNYSSELNVNALELDDSALYLCASSFDRGPYEQYFGPGTRLTVT.

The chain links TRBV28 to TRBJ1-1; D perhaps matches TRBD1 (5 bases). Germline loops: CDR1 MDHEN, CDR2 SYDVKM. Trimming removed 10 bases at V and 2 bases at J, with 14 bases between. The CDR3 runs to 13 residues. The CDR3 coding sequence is TGTGCCACTTGCCCACAGGTTAACACTGAAGCTTTCTTT. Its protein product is CATCPQVNTEAFF.

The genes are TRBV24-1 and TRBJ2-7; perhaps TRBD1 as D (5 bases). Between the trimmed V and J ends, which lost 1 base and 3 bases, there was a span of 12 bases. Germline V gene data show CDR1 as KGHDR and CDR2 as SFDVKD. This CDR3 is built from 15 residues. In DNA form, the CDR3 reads TGTGCCACCAGTGATTTCGGGCAGGGAAACTACGAGCAGTACTTC. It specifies CATSDFGQGNYEQYF.

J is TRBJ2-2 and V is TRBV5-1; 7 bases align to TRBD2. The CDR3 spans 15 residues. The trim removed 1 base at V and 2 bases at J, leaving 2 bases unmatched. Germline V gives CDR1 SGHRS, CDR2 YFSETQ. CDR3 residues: CASSLTAGNTGELFF. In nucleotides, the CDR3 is TGCGCCAGCAGCTTGACAGCGGGAAACACCGGGGAGCTGTTTTTT.

The CDR3 nucleotides read TGTGCCAGCAGAACCGGGACGGGGGGTCAGCCCCAGCATTTT. Translated: CASRTGTGGQPQHF. The rearrangement joins TRBV6-5 to TRBJ1-5; the D gene is possibly TRBD1 (5 bases). Deletions cut 6 bases from V and 6 bases from J, with 15 bases between. The CDR3 is 14 amino acids. Germline values: CDR1 MNHEY, CDR2 SVGAGI.

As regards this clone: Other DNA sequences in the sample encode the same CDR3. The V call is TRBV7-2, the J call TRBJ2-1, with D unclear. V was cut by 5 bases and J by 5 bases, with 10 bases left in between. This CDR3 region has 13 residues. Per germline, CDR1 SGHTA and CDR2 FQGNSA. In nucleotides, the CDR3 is TGTGCCAGCAGCCTGAGGCGAAACAATGAGCAGTTCTTC. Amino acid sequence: CASSLRRNNEQFF.

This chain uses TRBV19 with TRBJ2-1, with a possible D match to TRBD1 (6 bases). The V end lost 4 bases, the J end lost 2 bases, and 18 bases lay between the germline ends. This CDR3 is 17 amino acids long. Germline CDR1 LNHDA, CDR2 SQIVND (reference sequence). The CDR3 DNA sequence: TGTGCCAGTAGTAACTGGGCCAGGGGTGGAACCTACAATGAGCAGTTCTTC. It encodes CASSNWARGGTYNEQFF.

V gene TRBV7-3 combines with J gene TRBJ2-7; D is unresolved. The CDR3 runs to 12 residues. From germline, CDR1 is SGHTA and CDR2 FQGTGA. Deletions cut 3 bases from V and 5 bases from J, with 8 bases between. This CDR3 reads CASSFRVDEQYF. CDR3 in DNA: TGTGCCAGCAGCTTCCGGGTGGACGAGCAGTACTTC. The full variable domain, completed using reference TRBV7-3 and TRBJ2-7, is GAGVSQTPSNKVTEKGKYVELRCDPISGHTALYWYRQSLGQGPEFLIYFQGTGAADDSGLPNDRFFAVRPEGSVSTLKIQRTERGDSAVYLCASSFRVDEQYFGPGTRLTVT.